These 23 T cell receptor beta chains were all obtained from the same sample, sequenced in a study of T cell repertoires in cytomegalovirus infection. Their target antigens are unknown. One entry per CDR3 protein, called by TCRdb with MiXCR from the reads. Of approximately 70,000 distinct CDR3 sequences listed, approximately 22% are singletons. The sequencing input was PBMCs, sequenced either directly or after in vitro stimulation (not recorded which). The source is a human donor in good health (CMV status not recorded). Some clones in this sample may be carry-over from other donors' samples.

This rearrangement joins TRBV7-4 to TRBJ1-1; D call uncertain. Germline loops: CDR1 SGHVT, CDR2 SQSDAQ. The CDR3 is 13 amino acids. The germline V and J ends were trimmed by 5 bases and 7 bases, with 14 bases remaining between them. CDR3 sequence reads: CASSPTMIDEAFF. The CDR3, as DNA: TGTGCCAGCAGCCCAACTATGATCGATGAAGCTTTCTTT.

CDR3 DNA: TGTGCCAGCAGCCCATCGGTCACAGATACGCAGTATTTT. Its protein is CASSPSVTDTQYF. The rearrangement uses TRBV7-9 and TRBJ2-3; D gene ambiguous. Germline assignment: CDR1 SEHNR and CDR2 FQNEAQ (reference sequence). CDR3 length: 13 residues. V lost 5 bases and J lost 2, with 8 bases in between.

The V and J genes are TRBV5-1 and TRBJ2-7, with D possibly matching TRBD1 (6 bases). The CDR3 totals 13 residues. V lost 4 bases to trimming and J lost 1 base, with 9 bases between them. The germline V gene has CDR1 SGHRS and CDR2 YFSETQ. DNA of the CDR3: TGCGCCAGCAGCGGGGACATTTCCTACGAGCAGTACTTC. As protein: CASSGDISYEQYF.

This clonotype was observed at least ten times. This sequence joins TRBV25-1 and TRBJ2-1; 7 bases align to TRBD2. Germline assignment: CDR1 MGHDK and CDR2 SYGVNS. Unmatched junction bases numbered 17, after V lost 5 bases and J lost 1 base. This CDR3 has 19 amino acids. The CDR3 DNA follows: TGTGCCAGCAGTCCCCTTGGGCTTGCGGCGGGAGTTTCCTACAATGAGCAGTTCTTC. Encoded protein: CASSPLGLAAGVSYNEQFF.

This clonotype occurred a few times. The chain employs TRBV7-2 and TRBJ2-3; no clear D. The CDR3 runs to 14 residues. V dropped 5 bases and J dropped 6 bases, with 15 bases sitting between them. CDR1 and CDR2 from the germline V gene are SGHTA and FQGNSA. The CDR3 reads CASSLGVASDTQYF. CDR3 nucleotides: TGTGCCAGCAGCCTTGGGGTAGCATCCGATACGCAGTATTTT.

Ten or more counts support this clonotype. V and J are TRBV12-3 or TRBV12-4 and TRBJ2-4; 7 bases fit TRBD2. J lost 8 bases, V lost 1 base, and 11 bases had no gene match. This CDR3 spans 16 amino acids. For the CDR3, the DNA is TGTGCCAGCAGTTTAGAACCAGCGGGATTTGATTACATTCAGTACTTC. Its translation is CASSLEPAGFDYIQYF.

The sample holds a few counts of this clonotype. V and J are TRBV5-6 and TRBJ1-5; D ambiguous. CDR3 length equals 15 residues. Germline CDR1 is SGHDT and CDR2 is YYEEEE. Deletions cut 1 base from V and 4 bases from J, with 12 bases between. Here the CDR3 reads CASSLRASSNQPQHF. The CDR3, as DNA: TGTGCCAGCAGCTTGCGGGCCTCTAGTAATCAGCCCCAGCATTTT.

This clonotype was counted a few times. The chain links TRBV6-2 or TRBV6-3 to TRBJ2-2, with no clear D. With 2 bases removed from V and 5 bases from J, the gap between germline ends came to 9 bases. The CDR3 length is 14 residues. Germline V gene lookup returns CDR1 MNHEY and CDR2 SVGEGT. The CDR3 DNA reads as TGTGCCAGCAGTTACGGGGTTCGAACCGGGGAGCTGTTTTTT. This codes for CASSYGVRTGELFF.

This clonotype was detected many times. V gene TRBV7-2 combines with J gene TRBJ1-6, with unresolved D. V gave up 0 bases and J gave up 6 bases, with 3 bases separating them. The CDR3 is 13 residues long. CDR1 SGHTA and CDR2 FQGNSA come from the germline V gene. As DNA, the CDR3 is TGTGCCAGCAGCTTAGCTATTAATTCACCCCTCCACTTT. Its translation: CASSLAINSPLHF.

The sample holds a few counts of this clonotype. The chain uses TRBV7-9 and TRBJ2-5; 7 nucleotides line up with TRBD1. V gave up 5 bases and J gave up 2 bases; unmatched junction bases: 5. Germline V lookup: CDR1 SEHNR, CDR2 FQNEAQ (reference sequence). This CDR3 region has 14 residues. The CDR3 region has the DNA TGTGCCAGCAGCCGAGGACAGGATCAAGAGACCCAGTACTTC. This encodes CASSRGQDQETQYF.

At least ten counts were recorded for this clonotype. The rearrangement links TRBV7-8 to TRBJ2-3; D is uncertain. Trimming cost V 4 bases and J 3 bases, with 14 bases left between them. The CDR3 has 15 amino acids. Looked up from germline, CDR1 is SGHVS and CDR2 is FQNEAQ. The CDR3 here is CASSSPMVGTDTQYF. In DNA form, the CDR3 reads TGTGCCAGCAGCTCCCCGATGGTTGGTACAGATACGCAGTATTTT.

The chain is built from TRBV12-3 or TRBV12-4 and TRBJ1-5, with 9 bases matching TRBD1. The V gene end was trimmed by 4 bases and the J gene end by 3 bases; junction bases not matched to a gene: 7. This CDR3 spans 16 amino acids. In nucleotides, the CDR3 is TGTGCCAGCAGTTCTTCCGGGACAGGGCCCAATCAGCCCCAGCATTTT. Translating gives CASSSSGTGPNQPQHF.

With regard to this clonotype: This may stem from a read error, because a much larger clone lies one nucleotide away. The chain joins TRBV7-6 to TRBJ2-7; no reliable D call. CDR3 size: 13 residues. Trimming removed 5 bases from V and 2 bases from J, with 10 bases in between. Germline V gene lookup returns CDR1 SGHVS and CDR2 FNYEAQ. In DNA form, the CDR3 reads TGTGCCAGCAGCCCCAACAGTACCTACGAGCAGTACTTC. It specifies CASSPNSTYEQYF.

The CDR3 loop reads CASSYSGWLAGRGFTDTQYF. CDR3 in DNA: TGTGCCAGCAGTTACTCGGGTTGGCTAGCGGGGCGCGGATTCACAGATACGCAGTATTTT. The chain uses TRBV6-2 or TRBV6-3 and TRBJ2-3, with 9 bases fitting TRBD2. Per germline, CDR1 MNHEY and CDR2 SVGEGT. J lost 2 bases, V lost 0 bases, and 15 bases had no gene match. This CDR3 spans 20 amino acids.

There are a few counts of this clonotype. The rearrangement joins TRBV2 to TRBJ1-5; D gene ambiguous. Per germline, CDR1 SNHLY and CDR2 FYNNEI. The length of the CDR3 is 12 residues. V gave up 7 bases and J gave up 4 bases, with 8 bases separating them. The CDR3 is CASTAQNQPQHF. For the CDR3, the DNA is TGTGCCAGCACCGCTCAGAATCAGCCCCAGCATTTT.

The J gene is TRBJ2-1, the V gene TRBV27; 7 positions match TRBD2. The CDR3 length is 16 residues. Germline values: CDR1 MNHEY, CDR2 SMNVEV (reference sequence). After removal of 3 bases from V and 0 bases from J, the junction contained 5 bases not matched to a gene. CDR3 nucleotides: TGTGCCAGCAGTTTTCACGGGGGGAGCTCCTACAATGAGCAGTTCTTC. Residues: CASSFHGGSSYNEQFF.

J is TRBJ1-1 and V is TRBV19; 8 bases fit TRBD1. Germline trimming cut 8 bases from V and 0 bases from J; bases unmatched to any gene: 2. The CDR3 extends over 13 amino acids. Germline V CDR1 and CDR2: LNHDA, SQIVND (reference sequence). The CDR3 DNA reads TGTGCCAGTTCGGGACAGGTGAACACTGAAGCTTTCTTT. Its protein is CASSGQVNTEAFF.

The rearrangement uses TRBV5-6 and TRBJ2-7, with a possible D match to TRBD1 (7 bases). There are 16 residues in the CDR3. Germline lookup yields CDR1 SGHDT and CDR2 YYEEEE. The V and J ends lost 0 bases and 6 bases respectively, with 19 bases between them. The CDR3 is CASSLEAGTAGGEQYF. The CDR3 bases are TGTGCCAGCAGCTTGGAGGCCGGGACAGCGGGTGGCGAGCAGTACTTC.

Here the CDR3 reads CASSTLQPNYNEQFF. The CDR3 DNA sequence: TGTGCCAGTAGTACGTTACAGCCAAACTACAATGAGCAGTTCTTC. The rearrangement uses TRBV19 and TRBJ2-1; no clear D gene. The germline CDR1 and CDR2 sequences are LNHDA and SQIVND (reference sequence). The CDR3 is 15 amino acids. Trimming stripped 4 bases from V and 3 bases from J, with 13 bases between.

The table lists this clonotype with many counts. The V gene is TRBV7-8, the J gene TRBJ2-1; 10 nucleotides align to TRBD2. The V segment lost 6 bases and the J segment 8 bases; nucleotides outside the gene matches: 16. This CDR3 has 17 residues. Germline CDR1 reads SGHVS; CDR2 reads FQNEAQ. This chain's CDR3 is CASSYRLAGPQGYEQFF. The CDR3 DNA reads TGTGCCAGCAGTTATAGACTAGCGGGCCCCCAAGGATATGAGCAGTTCTTC.

In its sample, this clonotype was seen a few times. The chain links TRBV28 to TRBJ1-4; 10 bases are shared with TRBD1. J gave up 11 bases and V 8 bases, and 11 bases lay outside the gene matches. This CDR3 is 14 amino acids long. Germline loops: CDR1 MDHEN, CDR2 SYDVKM. CDR3 DNA sequence: TGTGCCAGCGCCCCGACAGGGGGCAGGCCTAAACTGTTTTTT. Amino acid sequence: CASAPTGGRPKLFF.

The rearrangement joins TRBV12-3 or TRBV12-4 to TRBJ1-1; D is uncertain. This CDR3 has 14 residues. V lost 2 bases and J lost 4, with 11 bases in between. CDR3 coding DNA: TGTGCCAGCAGTTTAAGCCGTATTTCCACTGAAGCTTTCTTT. Its translation is CASSLSRISTEAFF.

The chain joins TRBV5-8 to TRBJ2-3; D is ambiguous. Trimming removed 1 base at V and 0 bases at J, with 6 bases between. The CDR3 runs 14 residues. The germline CDR1 and CDR2 sequences are SGHTS and YDEGEE. The CDR3 sequence: CASSLFGSTDTQYF. The CDR3 nucleotides are TGTGCCAGCAGCTTGTTCGGAAGCACAGATACGCAGTATTTT.